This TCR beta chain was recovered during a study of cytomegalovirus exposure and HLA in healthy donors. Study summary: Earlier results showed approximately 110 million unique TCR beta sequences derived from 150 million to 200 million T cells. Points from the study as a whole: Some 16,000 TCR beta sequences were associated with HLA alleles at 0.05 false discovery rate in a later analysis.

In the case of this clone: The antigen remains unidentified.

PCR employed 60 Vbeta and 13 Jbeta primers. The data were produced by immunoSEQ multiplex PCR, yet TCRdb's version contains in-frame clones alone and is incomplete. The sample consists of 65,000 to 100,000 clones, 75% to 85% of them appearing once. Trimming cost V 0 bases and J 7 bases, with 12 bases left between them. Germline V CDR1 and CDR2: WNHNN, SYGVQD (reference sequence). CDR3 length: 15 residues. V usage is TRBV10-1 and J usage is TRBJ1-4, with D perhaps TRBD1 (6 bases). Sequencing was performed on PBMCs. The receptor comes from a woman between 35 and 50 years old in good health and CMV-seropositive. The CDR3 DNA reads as TGCGCCAGCAGTGAGTCCAGGGGAAGAGGTGAAAAACTGTTTTTT. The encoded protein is CASSESRGRGEKLFF.